Given below is one TCR beta chain in context. What it binds is not known. The data derive from a study of beta chain features in type 1 diabetes. Study results and limitations: In all four CD4+ subsets, TCRB CDR3 length was significantly, moderately reduced in type 1 diabetes. In comparison with healthy donors, patients had naive, central memory and Treg TCRB repertoires that appeared more similar.

Sorting gave populations that all exceeded 95% purity. Expressed TCRB transcripts were sequenced because the isolated RNA had all been reverse transcribed beforehand. Repertoires were generated with immunoSEQ multiplex PCR, while TCRdb's copy carries only in-frame clones and drops some. The sample yields 680,000 or so clones, 15% to 18% seen once. Between the trimmed V and J ends, which lost 2 bases and 6 bases, there was a span of 16 bases. There are 15 residues in the CDR3. The germline gives CDR1 SGDLS, CDR2 YYNGEE. The receptor comes from a man aged 18 to 29 in good health. The genes are TRBV9 and TRBJ2-3; no reliable D call. Sequenced input: naive CD4+ T cells from blood. The CDR3 sequence is CASSVTTRDEDTQYF. The CDR3, as DNA: TGTGCCAGCAGCGTGACGACCAGAGATGAGGATACGCAGTATTTT.